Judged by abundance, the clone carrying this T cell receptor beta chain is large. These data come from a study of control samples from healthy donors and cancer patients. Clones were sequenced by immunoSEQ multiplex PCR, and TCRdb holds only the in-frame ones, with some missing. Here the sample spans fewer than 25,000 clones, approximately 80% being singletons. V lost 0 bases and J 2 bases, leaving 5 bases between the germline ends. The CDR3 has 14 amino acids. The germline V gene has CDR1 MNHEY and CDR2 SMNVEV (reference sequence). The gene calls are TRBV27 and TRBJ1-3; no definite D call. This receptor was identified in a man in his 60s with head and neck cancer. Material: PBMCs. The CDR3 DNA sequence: TGTGCCAGCAGTTTATCTGAAACTGGAAACACCATATATTTT. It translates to CASSLSETGNTIYF.